This T cell receptor (beta chain) is drawn from a study of blood T cell repertoires in COVID-19. It was during active infection that Seattle patients were enrolled and then longitudinally followed. This clone came up once. This CDR3 is 13 amino acids long. Germline V gives CDR1 SGHNT, CDR2 YYREEE (reference sequence). V shed 3 bases and J 4 bases; nucleotides not matched to a gene: 0. As handled by the study authors: The authors estimated nucleated cell counts from reference gene primer amplification. Clones were sequenced by immunoSEQ multiplex PCR, and TCRdb holds only the in-frame ones, with some missing. V and J calls and clone size are as listed in that table; D and trimming were resolved from the DNA. In the table there are about 120,000 clones, more than 85% of which are singletons.

The chain couples TRBV5-4 to TRBJ2-5, with TRBD1 matching 10 bases. This TCR came from a man in his fifties or sixties with COVID-19, enrolled during active disease. The sequencing input was peripheral blood. In nucleotides, the CDR3 is TGTGCCAGCAGCTGGGACAGGGGAGAGACCCAGTACTTC. This gives the protein CASSWDRGETQYF.